This T cell receptor beta chain originates from a study of T cell responses to AZD1222 COVID-19 vaccine. Method: immunoSEQ multiplex PCR; TCRdb's copy keeps in-frame clones and lacks some. The sample shows about 170,000 clones, roughly 92% of them seen only once. Regarding the study as a whole: Clonal diversity may have been underestimated, and the donors were mostly white British, with more females than males. Vaccine-associated CD4 TCRs ranged over spike, dominating at 160-218 and 743-854.

A remark on this clone: Its antigen is still unknown.

The source is an adult in good health. The sequenced sample was peripheral blood, obtained on day 0 of AZD1222 vaccination.

CDR3 protein: CASSYRASRDTEAFF. The CDR3 DNA is TGTGCCAGCAGTTATCGGGCCTCACGCGACACTGAAGCTTTCTTT. The chain joins TRBV6-5 to TRBJ1-1; D unclear. The V and J ends lost 3 bases and 3 bases respectively, with 14 bases between them. Germline assignment: CDR1 MNHEY and CDR2 SVGAGI. This CDR3 is 15 amino acids long.